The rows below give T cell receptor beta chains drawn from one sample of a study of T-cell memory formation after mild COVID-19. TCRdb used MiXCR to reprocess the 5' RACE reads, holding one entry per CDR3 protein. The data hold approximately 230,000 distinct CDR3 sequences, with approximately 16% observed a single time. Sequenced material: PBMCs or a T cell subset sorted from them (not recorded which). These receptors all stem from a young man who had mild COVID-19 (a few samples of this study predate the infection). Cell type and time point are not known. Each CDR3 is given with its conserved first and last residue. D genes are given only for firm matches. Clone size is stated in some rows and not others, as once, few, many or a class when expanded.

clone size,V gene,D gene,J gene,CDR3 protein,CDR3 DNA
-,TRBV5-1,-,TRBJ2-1,CASSLATDYPLSGDNEQFF,TGCGCCAGCAGCTTGGCTACGGACTACCCTCTTTCGGGGGACAATGAGCAGTTCTTC
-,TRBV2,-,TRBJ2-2,CASSVDRANTGELFF,TGTGCCAGCAGTGTGGATAGGGCGAACACCGGGGAGCTGTTTTTT
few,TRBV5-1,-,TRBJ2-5,CASSLVGEETQYF,TGCGCCAGCAGCTTGGTGGGGGAGGAGACCCAGTACTTC
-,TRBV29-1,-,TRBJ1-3,CSTNRVGSGNTIYF,TGCAGCACCAACAGGGTCGGCTCTGGAAACACCATATATTTT
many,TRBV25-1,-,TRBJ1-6,CASSESVTLHF,TGTGCCAGCAGTGAATCCGTCACCCTCCACTTT
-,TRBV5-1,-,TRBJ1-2,CASSLAATRGYGYTF,TGCGCCAGCAGCTTGGCGGCGACTAGGGGCTATGGCTACACCTTC
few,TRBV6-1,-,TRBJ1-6,CASSEVRNSPLHF,TGTGCCAGCAGTGAAGTGAGAAATTCACCCCTCCACTTT
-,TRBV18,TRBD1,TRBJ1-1,CASSPTGQGENTEAFF,TGTGCCAGCTCACCAACGGGACAGGGGGAGAACACTGAAGCTTTCTTT
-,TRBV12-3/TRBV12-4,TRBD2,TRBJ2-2,CASRVAGAGTGELFF,TGTGCCAGCAGAGTAGCGGGGGCTGGGACCGGGGAGCTGTTTTTT
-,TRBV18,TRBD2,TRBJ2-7,CASSPGLAGEQYF,TGTGCCAGCTCACCAGGTTTAGCGGGTGAGCAGTACTTC
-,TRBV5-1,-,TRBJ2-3,CASSLEGVRTDTQYF,TGCGCCAGCAGCTTGGAAGGGGTTAGGACAGATACGCAGTATTTT
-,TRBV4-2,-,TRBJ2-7,CASSHPGATPRVEQYF,TGTGCCAGCAGCCATCCCGGGGCGACCCCGAGGGTCGAGCAGTACTTC
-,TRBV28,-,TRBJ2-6,CASSYFQGSGANVLTF,TGTGCCAGCAGTTACTTCCAGGGGTCGGGGGCCAACGTCCTGACTTTC
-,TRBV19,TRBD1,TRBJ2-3,CASRETGGTDTQYF,TGTGCCAGTAGGGAGACAGGGGGCACAGATACGCAGTATTTT
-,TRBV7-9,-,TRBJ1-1,CASSLTKNTEAFF,TGTGCCAGCAGCTTAACGAAGAACACTGAAGCTTTCTTT
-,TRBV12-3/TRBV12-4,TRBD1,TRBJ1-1,CASSLRDRSNTEAFF,TGTGCCAGCAGTCTCCGGGACAGGAGTAACACTGAAGCTTTCTTT
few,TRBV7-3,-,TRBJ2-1,CASSLDSAYNEQFF,TGTGCCAGCAGCTTAGATAGTGCCTACAATGAGCAGTTCTTC
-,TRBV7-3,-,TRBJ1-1,CASSRGSYTEAFF,TGTGCCAGCAGCCGGGGGTCCTACACTGAAGCTTTCTTT
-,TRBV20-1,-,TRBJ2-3,CSARVGRDGDTQYF,TGCAGTGCTAGAGTGGGACGGGATGGCGATACGCAGTATTTT
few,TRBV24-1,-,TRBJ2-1,CATSDLGQHNEQFF,TGTGCCACCAGTGATTTAGGGCAGCACAATGAGCAGTTCTTC
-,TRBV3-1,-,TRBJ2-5,CASSQSHAGAATQYF,TGTGCCAGCAGCCAATCCCACGCGGGGGCGGCGACCCAGTACTTC
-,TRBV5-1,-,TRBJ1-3,CASSLGATRGNTIYF,TGCGCCAGCAGCTTGGGGGCAACGAGAGGAAACACCATATATTTT
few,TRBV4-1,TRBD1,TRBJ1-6,CASSQKGQGPTGSPLHF,TGCGCCAGCAGCCAAAAGGGACAGGGCCCCACCGGTTCACCCCTCCACTTT
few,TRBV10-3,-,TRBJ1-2,CAIRNREHGYGYTF,TGTGCCATCAGAAACAGGGAGCACGGCTATGGCTACACCTTC
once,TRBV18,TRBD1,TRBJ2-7,CASSPQLTQGHEQYF,TGTGCCAGCTCACCACAATTGACACAGGGGCACGAGCAGTACTTC
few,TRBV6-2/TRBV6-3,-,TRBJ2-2,CATVVGGANTGELFF,TGTGCCACCGTGGTGGGGGGCGCGAACACCGGGGAGCTGTTTTTT
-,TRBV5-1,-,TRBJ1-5,CASSLAAGEPQHF,TGCGCCAGCAGCTTGGCAGCCGGGGAGCCCCAGCATTTT
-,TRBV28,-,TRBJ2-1,CASSLLRHEQFF,TGTGCCAGCAGTTTATTACGGCATGAGCAGTTCTTC
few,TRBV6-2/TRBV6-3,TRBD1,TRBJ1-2,CASSPGQGQSYTF,TGTGCCAGCAGCCCGGGACAGGGGCAAAGCTACACCTTC
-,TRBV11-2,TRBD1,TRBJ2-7,CASSLRHGQGGAYEQYF,TGTGCCAGCAGCTTGCGGCACGGACAGGGGGGCGCCTACGAGCAGTACTTC
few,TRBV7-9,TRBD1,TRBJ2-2,CASSHLDRGPNTGELFF,TGTGCCAGCAGCCACCTAGACAGGGGCCCGAACACCGGGGAGCTGTTTTTT